This is a list of T cell receptor beta chains from one sample in a study of T cell responses to AZD1222 COVID-19 vaccine. The assay was immunoSEQ multiplex PCR, and TCRdb's table has in-frame clones only and misses some. The data hold 120,000 or so clones, with 92% observed a single time. Material: peripheral blood, obtained 28 days after the second AZD1222 dose. The receptors derive from an adult who received the AZD1222 COVID-19 vaccine. Both conserved end residues are part of each CDR3. The D gene is left open where the match is weak. A clone size is listed for some rows: how often the clone was seen (once, few, many), or a class if it is expanded.

.,.,TRBJ2-3,TRBV14,TGTGCCAGCAGCCAAGGCGGGTACGGATGGTATAGCACAGATACGCAGTATTTT,CASSQGGYGWYSTDTQYF
.,TRBD2,TRBJ2-3,TRBV28,TGTGCCAGCAGTCCGGGGACTAACACAGATACGCAGTATTTT,CASSPGTNTDTQYF
.,TRBD1,TRBJ2-7,TRBV7-2,TGTGCCAGCAGCTTAGGAGGGACAGGAGGAAACGAGCAGTACTTC,CASSLGGTGGNEQYF
.,.,TRBJ2-2,TRBV28,TGTGCCAGCAGTCCAGATAACACCGGGGAGCTGTTTTTT,CASSPDNTGELFF
.,TRBD1,TRBJ2-5,TRBV7-9,TGTGCCAGCAGCTTTGGGACAGCTTTAGAGACCCAGTACTTC,CASSFGTALETQYF
.,.,TRBJ2-6,TRBV19,TGTGCCAGTAGTATATCAGGACAAGCTATCTCGGGGGCCAACGTCCTGACTTTC,CASSISGQAISGANVLTF
.,.,TRBJ2-7,TRBV3-1/TRBV3-2,TGTGCCAGCAGCCAAGGTGGGGGGACCCACGAGCAGTACTTC,CASSQGGGTHEQYF
.,.,TRBJ1-1,TRBV6-6,TGTGCCAGCAGTTACTTGAGCACGGGCACTGAAGCTTTCTTT,CASSYLSTGTEAFF
.,.,TRBJ2-7,TRBV10-3,TGTGCCATCGTGGAGGCTAGCGAGAGCCCCCTTGGCTCCTACGAGCAGTACTTC,CAIVEASESPLGSYEQYF
once,TRBD2,TRBJ2-3,TRBV29-1,TGCAGCGTTGAAGATACTAGCGGGGGAAATACGCAGTATTTT,CSVEDTSGGNTQYF
.,.,TRBJ2-3,TRBV28,TGTGCCAGCAGTTTGCCCCGGAGCACAGATACGCAGTATTTT,CASSLPRSTDTQYF
.,TRBD1,TRBJ2-6,TRBV5-4,TGTGCCAGCAGCTTTTCCGGGACAGGGGGACGTGGGGCCAACGTCCTGACTTTC,CASSFSGTGGRGANVLTF
.,.,TRBJ2-7,TRBV6-2/TRBV6-3,TGTGCCAGCAGTTACGGTGAGGACGAGCAGTACTTC,CASSYGEDEQYF
.,.,TRBJ1-3,TRBV6-5,TGTGCCAGCAGTTACCAGGGTACCATCTCTGGAAACACCATATATTTT,CASSYQGTISGNTIYF
.,TRBD1,TRBJ2-7,TRBV11-2,TGTGCCAGCAGCCTGAGCCGGACAGGGATCTACGAGCAGTACTTC,CASSLSRTGIYEQYF
once,TRBD1,TRBJ2-7,TRBV2,TGTGCCAGCAGTATAGACAGGGACCCCCCCTACGAGCAGTACTTC,CASSIDRDPPYEQYF
.,.,TRBJ2-1,TRBV21-1,TGTGCCAGCAGCAAAGCGCTTTCATCTAGACATAATGAGCAGTTCTTC,CASSKALSSRHNEQFF
.,TRBD2,TRBJ2-7,TRBV5-6,TGTGCCAGCAGCTTGGACGGGACTACCATTGCCTACGAGCAGTACTTC,CASSLDGTTIAYEQYF
once,.,TRBJ2-6,TRBV7-9,TGTGCCAGCACCCCCCCCTCGGGGTATCTTGGGGCCAACGTCCTGACTTTC,CASTPPSGYLGANVLTF
.,TRBD2,TRBJ2-1,TRBV11-2,TGTGCCAGCAGCTCCATCGGAGTAGCGGGAGTGGGAGAGCAGTTCTTC,CASSSIGVAGVGEQFF
.,TRBD2,TRBJ2-1,TRBV19,TGTGCCAGTAGTATGGGACTAGCGGGAGCGGGTGAGCAGTTCTTC,CASSMGLAGAGEQFF
.,TRBD1,TRBJ1-1,TRBV27,TGTGCCAGCAGTTTAACCGCCCCGGGACAGGGGTATCCGAACACTGAAGCTTTCTTT,CASSLTAPGQGYPNTEAFF
.,TRBD1,TRBJ1-2,TRBV27,TGTGCCAGCGGGACAGCCTCACCCCATGGCTACACCTTC,CASGTASPHGYTF
.,TRBD2,TRBJ2-7,TRBV5-1,TGCGCCAGCAGCTTGGCACAACTAGCGGGGGGTTACTACGAGCAGTACTTC,CASSLAQLAGGYYEQYF
.,TRBD2,TRBJ2-1,TRBV27,TGTGCCAGCAGTTTTTCGGGGCTAGCGGGATTTAGTGAGCAGTTCTTC,CASSFSGLAGFSEQFF
.,.,TRBJ2-2,TRBV4-2,TGTGCCAGCAGCCAAGCTGGTAGTGACACCGGGGAGCTGTTTTTT,CASSQAGSDTGELFF
.,TRBD1,TRBJ1-5,TRBV2,TGTGCCAGCAGTAACCGGGACAGGACACTCGATAGCAATCAGCCCCAGCATTTT,CASSNRDRTLDSNQPQHF